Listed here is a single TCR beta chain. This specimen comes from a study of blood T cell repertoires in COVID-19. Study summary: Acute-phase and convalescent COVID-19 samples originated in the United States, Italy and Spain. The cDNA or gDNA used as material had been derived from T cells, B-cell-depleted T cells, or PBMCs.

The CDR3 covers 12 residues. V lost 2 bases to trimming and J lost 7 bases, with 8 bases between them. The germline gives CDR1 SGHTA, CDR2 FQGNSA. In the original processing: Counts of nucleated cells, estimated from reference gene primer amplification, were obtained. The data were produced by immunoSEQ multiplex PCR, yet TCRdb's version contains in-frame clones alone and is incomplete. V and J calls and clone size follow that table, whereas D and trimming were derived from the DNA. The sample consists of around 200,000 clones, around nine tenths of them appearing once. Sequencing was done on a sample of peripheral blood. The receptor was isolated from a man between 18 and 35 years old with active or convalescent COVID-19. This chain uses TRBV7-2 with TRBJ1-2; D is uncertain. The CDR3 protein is CASSLIGVGYTF. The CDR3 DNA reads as TGTGCCAGCAGCTTAATCGGGGTTGGCTACACCTTC.